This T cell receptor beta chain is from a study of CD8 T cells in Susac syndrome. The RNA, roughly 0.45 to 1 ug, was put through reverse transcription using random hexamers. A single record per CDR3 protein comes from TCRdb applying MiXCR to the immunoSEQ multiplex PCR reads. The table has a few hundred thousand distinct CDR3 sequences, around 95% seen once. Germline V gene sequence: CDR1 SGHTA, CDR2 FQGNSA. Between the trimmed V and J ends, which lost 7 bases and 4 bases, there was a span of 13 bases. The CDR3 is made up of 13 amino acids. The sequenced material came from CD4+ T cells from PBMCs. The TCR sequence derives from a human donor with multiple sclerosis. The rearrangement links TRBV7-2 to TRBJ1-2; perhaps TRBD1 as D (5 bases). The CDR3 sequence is CASTLDKFYGYTF. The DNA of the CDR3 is TGTGCCAGCACCCTGGACAAATTCTATGGCTACACCTTC.